This T cell receptor beta chain was captured by sequencing in a study of radiation and T cells in renal cell carcinoma. For the study at large: Nephrectomy followed 15 Gy stereotactic body radiation by 4 weeks. Study-wide results and limits: In blood, top tumor clones expanded by 2 weeks, shrinking by 4.

Concerning this clone itself: Its antigen is as yet unknown.

The CDR3 spans 14 residues. V shed 0 bases and J shed 8 bases, with 13 bases lying between them. CDR1 and CDR2 (germline): MGHRA, YSYEKL. Indicated time point: baseline pretreatment blood. Treatment denoted: 15 Gy SBRT to primary tumor, nephrectomy 4 weeks later. Assay: immunoSEQ multiplex PCR; the TCRdb copy retains only in-frame clones and omits some. The table has approximately 100,000 clones, 65% to 90% seen once. The source of this sequence is a man aged 45-65 years with renal cell carcinoma. Sequenced here: blood, sampled from a patient whose treatment included radiotherapy and nephrectomy. This chain uses TRBV4-1 with TRBJ1-2; no clear D gene. The CDR3 spells CASSQDSGNLGYTF. CDR3 coding DNA: TGCGCCAGCAGCCAAGATTCGGGAAATTTAGGCTACACCTTC.